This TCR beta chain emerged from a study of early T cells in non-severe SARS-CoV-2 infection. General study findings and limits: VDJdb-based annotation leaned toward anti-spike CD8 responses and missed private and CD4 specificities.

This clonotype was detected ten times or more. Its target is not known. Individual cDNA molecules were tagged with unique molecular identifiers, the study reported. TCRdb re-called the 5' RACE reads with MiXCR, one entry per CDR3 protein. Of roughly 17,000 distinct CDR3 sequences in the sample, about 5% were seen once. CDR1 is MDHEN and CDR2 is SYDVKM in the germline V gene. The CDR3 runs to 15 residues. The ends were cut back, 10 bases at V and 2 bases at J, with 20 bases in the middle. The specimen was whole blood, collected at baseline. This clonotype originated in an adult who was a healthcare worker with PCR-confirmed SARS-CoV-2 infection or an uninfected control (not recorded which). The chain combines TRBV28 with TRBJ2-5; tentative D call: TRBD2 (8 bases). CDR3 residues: CATGGGQIKQETQYF. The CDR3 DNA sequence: TGTGCCACCGGGGGGGGACAGATCAAACAAGAGACCCAGTACTTC.